The 9 T cell receptor beta chains listed next were all sequenced from one sample in a study of regulatory T cells in long-lasting Graves disease. Time point indicated: persistent/refractory GD, antithyroid drugs over 5 years with positive TRAb. Researchers made the TCR library from RNA that was extracted from PBMCs. According to the study, TCR beta libraries were built with iRepertoire HTBI primers and CDR3-region Arm-PCR. TCRdb processed the multiplex PCR reads anew with MiXCR; each CDR3 protein has one entry. The data contain about 660,000 distinct CDR3 sequences, about 30% of them singletons. Here the sequenced sample was peripheral blood mononuclear cells (PBMCs), taken when the disease was refractory, from a patient treated with antithyroid drugs. The receptors were gathered from a female donor with Graves disease.

The CDR3 DNA is TGCAGTGCTAGAGATCCCCGGGGTCGGAACTATGGCTACACCTTC. It encodes CSARDPRGRNYGYTF. This chain links TRBV20-1 with TRBJ1-2; D is uncertain. The CDR3 loop spans 15 amino acids. V lost 0 bases and J lost 2, with 13 bases in between. Germline V lookup: CDR1 DFQATT, CDR2 SNEGSKA (reference sequence).

This clonotype was recorded at least ten times. V is TRBV20-1 and J is TRBJ1-2; D possibly corresponds to TRBD1 (5 bases). There are 15 residues in the CDR3. Germline values: CDR1 DFQATT, CDR2 SNEGSKA (reference sequence). V lost 1 base to trimming and J lost 4 bases, with 16 bases between them. The CDR3 bases are TGCAGTGCTAGAGTCTTAGGGGCCGGGGGCTATGGCTACACCTTC. Residues: CSARVLGAGGYGYTF.

This chain links TRBV19 with TRBJ2-5, with D perhaps matching TRBD1 (5 bases). Per the germline V gene, CDR1 is LNHDA and CDR2 is SQIVND (reference sequence). V gave up 6 bases and J gave up 2 bases, with 10 bases separating them. The CDR3 extends over 13 amino acids. The CDR3 is CASRGPEQETQYF. CDR3 DNA sequence: TGTGCCAGTAGGGGGCCGGAGCAAGAGACCCAGTACTTC.

This clonotype was recorded at least ten times. The rearrangement joins TRBV12-3 or TRBV12-4 to TRBJ1-2; 9 positions agree with TRBD1. Trimming at V came to 3 bases and at J to 7 bases, leaving 3 bases not matched to a gene. The CDR3 has 13 amino acids. As DNA, the CDR3 is TGTGCCAGCAGTTTTGGGACAGGGAGTGGCTACACCTTC. It codes for CASSFGTGSGYTF.

The chain couples TRBV6-6 to TRBJ1-3, with D perhaps matching TRBD1 (6 bases). This CDR3 has 16 amino acids. With 0 bases removed from V and 4 bases from J, the gap between germline ends came to 13 bases. Per the germline V gene, CDR1 is MNHNY and CDR2 is SVGAGI (reference sequence). The CDR3 sequence is CASSYSRTGFGNTIYF. CDR3 coding DNA: TGTGCCAGCAGTTACTCGAGAACAGGGTTCGGAAACACCATATATTTT.

This clonotype was seen only once. The chain joins TRBV6-2 or TRBV6-3 to TRBJ2-7; D not resolved. Trimming removed 7 bases from V and 6 bases from J, with 13 bases in between. CDR1 is MNHEY, CDR2 SVGEGT, per germline. CDR3 size: 12 residues. The CDR3 DNA is TGTGCCAGCACGACTTTAGCTACCGAGCAGTACTTC. This gives the protein CASTTLATEQYF.

The J gene is TRBJ1-6, the V gene TRBV11-2, with 7 bases fitting TRBD1. With V trimmed by 5 bases and J by 0 bases, 7 bases remained unmatched. Germline-derived CDR1 and CDR2 are SGHAT and FQNNGV. This CDR3 has 17 amino acids. Written as DNA, the CDR3 is TGTGCCAGCAGCATCCACAGGGGAAGCTCCTATAATTCACCCCTCCACTTT. The encoded protein is CASSIHRGSSYNSPLHF.

This clonotype came up a few times. The rearrangement uses TRBV11-2 and TRBJ2-7; TRBD2 agrees at 14 bases. The CDR3 consists of 21 residues. The trim removed 5 bases at V and 7 bases at J, leaving 25 bases unmatched. Per the germline V gene, CDR1 is SGHAT and CDR2 is FQNNGV. The CDR3 loop is CASSRDRGLLGLAGGDMEQYF. The CDR3 region has the DNA TGTGCCAGCAGCCGTGATAGGGGGCTGCTAGGACTAGCGGGAGGTGATATGGAGCAGTACTTC. Complete variable domain (other parts from reference TRBV11-2 and TRBJ2-7): EAGVAQSPRYKIIEKRQSVAFWCNPISGHATLYWYQQILGQGPKLLIQFQNNGVVDDSQLPKDRFSAERLKGVDSTLKIQPAKLEDSAVYLCASSRDRGLLGLAGGDMEQYFGPGTRLTVT.

This clonotype was seen more than once but under ten times. The chain has TRBV7-9 and TRBJ2-7; D gene ambiguous. Germline V CDR1 and CDR2: SEHNR, FQNEAQ (reference sequence). Between the trimmed V and J ends, which lost 7 bases and 2 bases, there was a span of 15 bases. The CDR3 consists of 14 residues. CDR3 in DNA: TGTGCCAGCATCACCGAGCAGGAACCCTACGAGCAGTACTTC. This encodes CASITEQEPYEQYF.